The rows below give T cell receptor beta chains drawn from one sample of a study of human T cells and chemical hapten exposure. TCRdb used MiXCR to reprocess the RACE reads, holding one entry per CDR3 protein. The table includes around 360,000 distinct CDR3 sequences, 6% to 7% detected once. The sequences come from whole blood, collected in connection with sensitization to the hapten diphenylcyclopropenone (DPC). Receptors originate from a woman aged 18-35 years with alopecia areata. Some clones in this sample may be carry-over from other donors' samples. Each CDR3 is given with its conserved first and last residue. Fields, in order: D gene, V gene, clone size, J gene, CDR3 DNA, CDR3 protein. A D gene is named only where the DNA matches it firmly. Size is stated for part of the rows, as once, few or many counts, or as a class when the clone is expanded.

d_gene: .; v_gene: TRBV19; abundance: .; j_gene: TRBJ1-2; CDR3nt: TGTGCCAGTATCAACCGGGGGGGCTATGGCTACACCTTC; CDR3aa: CASINRGGYGYTF
d_gene: .; v_gene: TRBV6-2/TRBV6-3; abundance: many; j_gene: TRBJ1-3; CDR3nt: TGTGCCAGCAGTTCGACTGTGCCGTCTGGAAACACCATATATTTT; CDR3aa: CASSSTVPSGNTIYF
d_gene: TRBD1; v_gene: TRBV6-6; abundance: .; j_gene: TRBJ1-1; CDR3nt: TGTGCCAGCAGCCCCCTTCCCAGGGGGCGGCCAGGGGACACTGAAGCTTTCTTT; CDR3aa: CASSPLPRGRPGDTEAFF
d_gene: .; v_gene: TRBV7-9; abundance: few; j_gene: TRBJ2-5; CDR3nt: TGTGCCAGCAGCTTCCTTACTCGCGGGACGACCGATAACCAAGAGACCCAGTACTTC; CDR3aa: CASSFLTRGTTDNQETQYF
d_gene: .; v_gene: TRBV7-2; abundance: few; j_gene: TRBJ2-3; CDR3nt: TGTGCCAGCAGCTTAAGAAAGGGAGCGGATACGCAGTATTTT; CDR3aa: CASSLRKGADTQYF
d_gene: .; v_gene: TRBV29-1; abundance: .; j_gene: TRBJ2-2; CDR3nt: TGCAGCGTTGTGGCTGGGGACACCGGGGAGCTGTTTTTT; CDR3aa: CSVVAGDTGELFF
d_gene: .; v_gene: TRBV25-1; abundance: few; j_gene: TRBJ2-2; CDR3nt: TGTGCCAGCAGTGTTACGAACACCGGGGAGCTGTTTTTT; CDR3aa: CASSVTNTGELFF
d_gene: .; v_gene: TRBV5-1; abundance: many; j_gene: TRBJ1-4; CDR3nt: TGCGCCAGCAGCCCCGACGGGGCAACTAATGAAAAACTGTTTTTT; CDR3aa: CASSPDGATNEKLFF
d_gene: TRBD1; v_gene: TRBV5-1; abundance: few; j_gene: TRBJ1-4; CDR3nt: TGCGCCAGCAGCTTGGGCAGGGGGAGTGCAACTAATGAAAAACTGTTTTTT; CDR3aa: CASSLGRGSATNEKLFF
d_gene: .; v_gene: TRBV12-3/TRBV12-4; abundance: many; j_gene: TRBJ1-2; CDR3nt: TGTGCCAGCAGCCACCGAGGAAAGGCCCACTATGGCTACACCTTC; CDR3aa: CASSHRGKAHYGYTF
d_gene: .; v_gene: TRBV4-1; abundance: .; j_gene: TRBJ2-4; CDR3nt: TGCGCCAGCAGCCAGCCCACGGGACCCCTAGCCAAAAACATTCAGTACTTC; CDR3aa: CASSQPTGPLAKNIQYF
d_gene: TRBD2; v_gene: TRBV28; abundance: few; j_gene: TRBJ2-1; CDR3nt: TGTGCCAGCAGCCCTACGAGCGGGAGCAGGAATGAGCAGTTCTTC; CDR3aa: CASSPTSGSRNEQFF
d_gene: TRBD1; v_gene: TRBV6-5; abundance: few; j_gene: TRBJ2-7; CDR3nt: TGTGCCAGCACCGCCCGGACAGGGGCCCACGAGCAGTACTTC; CDR3aa: CASTARTGAHEQYF
d_gene: TRBD1; v_gene: TRBV7-8; abundance: many; j_gene: TRBJ1-3; CDR3nt: TGTGCCAGCAGTCCTCAGGGGGCCTCTGGAAACACCATATATTTT; CDR3aa: CASSPQGASGNTIYF
d_gene: .; v_gene: TRBV7-2; abundance: many; j_gene: TRBJ2-7; CDR3nt: TGTGCCAGCAGCCCTGTCGGGTATAGTTCCTACGAGCAGTACTTC; CDR3aa: CASSPVGYSSYEQYF
d_gene: TRBD2; v_gene: TRBV6-2/TRBV6-3; abundance: .; j_gene: TRBJ2-3; CDR3nt: TGTGCCAGCAACCGGGGGGTCACAGATACGCAGTATTTT; CDR3aa: CASNRGVTDTQYF
d_gene: .; v_gene: TRBV12-3/TRBV12-4; abundance: .; j_gene: TRBJ2-3; CDR3nt: TGTGCCAGCAGTTTATATGGAGGGGGGACAGATACGCAGTATTTT; CDR3aa: CASSLYGGGTDTQYF
d_gene: TRBD1; v_gene: TRBV4-2; abundance: many; j_gene: TRBJ1-4; CDR3nt: TGTGCCAGCAGCCAAAGCGGGGACAGCAGAGGGGAAAAACTGTTTTTT; CDR3aa: CASSQSGDSRGEKLFF
d_gene: .; v_gene: TRBV7-9; abundance: many; j_gene: TRBJ1-2; CDR3nt: TGTGCCAGCAGCTTGGGGCAGGGTGCCTATGGCTACACCTTC; CDR3aa: CASSLGQGAYGYTF
d_gene: TRBD2; v_gene: TRBV4-1; abundance: many; j_gene: TRBJ2-1; CDR3nt: TGCGCCAGCAGCAAGATTGAGCGGGGGCTAAATGAGCAGTTCTTC; CDR3aa: CASSKIERGLNEQFF
d_gene: TRBD1; v_gene: TRBV28; abundance: once; j_gene: TRBJ1-2; CDR3nt: TGTGCCAGCAGTTCTCCGGCGGGACAGGCGATTTTAGAGTACTATGGCTACACCTTC; CDR3aa: CASSSPAGQAILEYYGYTF
d_gene: .; v_gene: TRBV4-3; abundance: .; j_gene: TRBJ1-5; CDR3nt: TGCGCCAGCAGCCAAGATTGGGGGACTCAGCCCCAGCATTTT; CDR3aa: CASSQDWGTQPQHF
d_gene: .; v_gene: TRBV4-1; abundance: once; j_gene: TRBJ2-5; CDR3nt: TGCGCCAGCAGCTTCCAGGGTCGAAAGGGGCAAGAGACCCAGTACTTC; CDR3aa: CASSFQGRKGQETQYF
d_gene: .; v_gene: TRBV7-6; abundance: many; j_gene: TRBJ1-1; CDR3nt: TGTGCCAGCAGCTTAGCGCAGGACAGCAAAGCTTTCTTT; CDR3aa: CASSLAQDSKAFF
d_gene: .; v_gene: TRBV7-2; abundance: .; j_gene: TRBJ2-3; CDR3nt: TGTGCCAGCAGCTTCATTAGAATTAAGTTAGATACGCAGTATTTT; CDR3aa: CASSFIRIKLDTQYF
d_gene: TRBD2; v_gene: TRBV11-3; abundance: .; j_gene: TRBJ2-3; CDR3nt: TGTGCCAGCAGCTTAGGAATAGCGGGGGCCCGCACAGATACGCAGTATTTT; CDR3aa: CASSLGIAGARTDTQYF
d_gene: .; v_gene: TRBV4-2; abundance: few; j_gene: TRBJ2-3; CDR3nt: TGTGCCAGCAGCCAAGCGGAGGGTTCTAGCACAGATACGCAGTATTTT; CDR3aa: CASSQAEGSSTDTQYF
d_gene: .; v_gene: TRBV6-4; abundance: many; j_gene: TRBJ1-1; CDR3nt: TGTGCCAGCAGTGACCCCCGCCGCGACGGGGATCCTGAAGCTTTCTTT; CDR3aa: CASSDPRRDGDPEAFF
d_gene: .; v_gene: TRBV29-1; abundance: few; j_gene: TRBJ2-3; CDR3nt: TGCAGCGTTGAAGGGAGGGGGCGCTTTATAGATACGCAGTATTTT; CDR3aa: CSVEGRGRFIDTQYF
d_gene: .; v_gene: TRBV13; abundance: few; j_gene: TRBJ2-5; CDR3nt: TGTGCCAGCAGTCCTCTGAGTCTGGCCGGCGATCAAGAGACCCAGTACTTC; CDR3aa: CASSPLSLAGDQETQYF
d_gene: .; v_gene: TRBV4-3; abundance: few; j_gene: TRBJ2-2; CDR3nt: TGCGCCAGCAGCCAAGACCCCCAGGGCCCGAACACCGGGGAGCTGTTTTTT; CDR3aa: CASSQDPQGPNTGELFF
d_gene: .; v_gene: TRBV25-1; abundance: many; j_gene: TRBJ1-6; CDR3nt: TGTGCCAGCAGTGAATACCGGGAAGCCCTCCACTTT; CDR3aa: CASSEYREALHF
d_gene: TRBD1; v_gene: TRBV6-1; abundance: many; j_gene: TRBJ1-5; CDR3nt: TGTGCCAGCAGCGCGACAGGGGGAGATGATCAGCCCCAGCATTTT; CDR3aa: CASSATGGDDQPQHF
d_gene: TRBD1; v_gene: TRBV4-2; abundance: .; j_gene: TRBJ2-2; CDR3nt: TGTGCCAGCATGAGATTACCGGGACAGAGCACCGGGGAGCTGTTTTTT; CDR3aa: CASMRLPGQSTGELFF
d_gene: TRBD1; v_gene: TRBV29-1; abundance: many; j_gene: TRBJ1-5; CDR3nt: TGCAGCACGGGACAGGGGGGCAATCAGCCCCAGCATTTT; CDR3aa: CSTGQGGNQPQHF
d_gene: TRBD1; v_gene: TRBV20-1; abundance: few; j_gene: TRBJ1-2; CDR3nt: TGCAGTGCTAGGTTGGAAGTTCACGAAGGGGGCTCGCGGGGCTACACCTTC; CDR3aa: CSARLEVHEGGSRGYTF
d_gene: .; v_gene: TRBV12-3/TRBV12-4; abundance: many; j_gene: TRBJ1-1; CDR3nt: TGTGCCAGCAGTTGGAACGGACCCCAAAACACTGAAGCTTTCTTT; CDR3aa: CASSWNGPQNTEAFF
d_gene: .; v_gene: TRBV6-2/TRBV6-3; abundance: many; j_gene: TRBJ1-1; CDR3nt: TGTGCCAGCAGTTACAGCGGGGCTGAAGCTTTCTTT; CDR3aa: CASSYSGAEAFF
d_gene: TRBD2; v_gene: TRBV6-1; abundance: many; j_gene: TRBJ2-1; CDR3nt: TGTGCCAGCAGTGCCCGAGCGGGGGGGCCCATGGCAGATGAGCAGTTCTTC; CDR3aa: CASSARAGGPMADEQFF
d_gene: .; v_gene: TRBV7-2; abundance: few; j_gene: TRBJ1-4; CDR3nt: TGTGCCAGCAGCCTAAATGATGAAAAACTGTTTTTT; CDR3aa: CASSLNDEKLFF
d_gene: .; v_gene: TRBV3-1; abundance: .; j_gene: TRBJ2-3; CDR3nt: TGTGCCACTCGGACGGGGGTTGGAGATACGCAGTATTTT; CDR3aa: CATRTGVGDTQYF
d_gene: .; v_gene: TRBV6-1; abundance: few; j_gene: TRBJ1-4; CDR3nt: TGTGCCAGCAGTGATCCGAGTAATAATGAAAAACTGTTTTTT; CDR3aa: CASSDPSNNEKLFF